The 3 T cell receptor beta chains below come from one sample, sequenced in a study of T cell repertoires in cytomegalovirus infection. TCRdb re-called the reads through MiXCR, storing one row per CDR3 protein. The sample includes about a million distinct CDR3 sequences, roughly 30% of them seen just once. Antigens of these TCRs are unknown. Material: cultured CD8+ T cells from PBMCs, obtained from culture after CMV antigen stimulation. The receptor source for this set is a human donor in good health (CMV status not recorded). Some clones in this sample may be carry-over from other donors' samples.

This clonotype showed up just a few times. The chain uses TRBV7-6 and TRBJ2-3; 8 bases match TRBD2. Germline-derived CDR1 and CDR2 are SGHVS and FNYEAQ. The CDR3 spans 15 residues. The ends lost 4 bases at V and 3 bases at J; junction bases unmatched: 6. The CDR3 is CASSSAGGETDTQYF. The CDR3, as DNA: TGTGCCAGCAGCTCCGCGGGGGGCGAGACAGATACGCAGTATTTT. The full variable domain, with the rest looked up from reference TRBV7-6 and TRBJ2-3, is GAGVSQSPRYKVTKRGQDVALRCDPISGHVSLYWYRQALGQGPEFLTYFNYEAQQDKSGLPNDRFSAERPEGSISTLTIQRTEQRDSAMYRCASSSAGGETDTQYFGPGTRLTVL.

V usage is TRBV13 and J usage is TRBJ2-4, with unresolved D. Trimming pared 5 bases from V and 6 bases from J, leaving 8 bases between. Germline V lookup: CDR1 PRHDT, CDR2 FYEKMQ (reference sequence). There are 12 residues in the CDR3. CDR3 nucleotides: TGTGCCAGCAGCCTCGGAAGAAACATTCAGTACTTC. Its translation: CASSLGRNIQYF.

Many counts were recorded for this clonotype. This chain links TRBV4-1 with TRBJ1-4, with TRBD1 matching 7 bases. This CDR3 has 15 residues. The V gene's germline CDR1 is MGHRA and CDR2 YSYEKL. V dropped 6 bases and J dropped 8; count of bases not matched to a gene: 12. CDR3 in DNA: TGCGCCAGCAGACATGTTACAGGGGAACGCGAAAAACTGTTTTTT. Its translation is CASRHVTGEREKLFF.